The rows below give T cell receptor beta chains drawn from one sample of a study of blood T cells in healthy people across ages. TCRdb analysed the 5' RACE reads with MiXCR anew, one entry per CDR3 protein. This sample has approximately 1,000,000 distinct CDR3 sequences, with around two fifths found just once. The sequenced sample consisted of blood. Source of these receptors: a man between 18 and 29 years old in good health. The CDR3 runs from the conserved cysteine through the conserved F or W. Each record gives: clone size, V gene, D gene, J gene, CDR3 DNA, CDR3 protein. The D gene is left open where the match is weak. Clone size is not always given. Where it is, it says once, few, many or a class for expanded clones.

few	TRBV10-3	TRBD1	TRBJ2-7	TGTGCCTCAGGGACAGGGAACGATGAGCAGTACTTC	CASGTGNDEQYF
NA	TRBV7-9	TRBD1	TRBJ1-1	TGTGCCAGCAGCTTAGCTGGACAGGGGGCGCGCGGCGACACTGAAGCTTTCTTT	CASSLAGQGARGDTEAFF
NA	TRBV21-1	NA	TRBJ1-5	TGTGCCAGCAGCCCCCTAAGGGATGTAGGCAATCAGCCCCAGCATTTT	CASSPLRDVGNQPQHF
once	TRBV10-3	TRBD1	TRBJ1-1	TGTGCCATCAGGATGCAGGGGGCAATGGGGACTGAAGCTTTCTTT	CAIRMQGAMGTEAFF
many	TRBV29-1	NA	TRBJ2-5	TGCAGCGTGCGATCAGGGACACAACAAGAGACCCAGTACTTC	CSVRSGTQQETQYF
few	TRBV5-1	NA	TRBJ1-1	TGCGCCAGCAGCCTCGAACTCTCCGGCGGGGGAGCAGCTTTCTTT	CASSLELSGGGAAFF
few	TRBV20-1	TRBD1	TRBJ1-4	TGCAGTGCTAGAGGGAGGGGGCCCTCTAATGAAAAACTGTTTTTT	CSARGRGPSNEKLFF
NA	TRBV20-1	NA	TRBJ2-1	TGCAGTGCTAGAGACGTTAGCTCCTACAATGAGCAGTTCTTC	CSARDVSSYNEQFF
NA	TRBV20-1	NA	TRBJ2-7	TGCAGTCCAGAAAGAGACTACGAGCAGTACTTC	CSPERDYEQYF
few	TRBV7-2	TRBD1	TRBJ2-3	TGTGCCAGCAGCTTAAGGCCAGGGGGCGTCACAGATACGCAGTATTTT	CASSLRPGGVTDTQYF
NA	TRBV20-1	NA	TRBJ2-1	TGCAGTGCTACCCGACCCCGGGGGTTTAACAATGAGCAGTTCTTC	CSATRPRGFNNEQFF
NA	TRBV7-2	NA	TRBJ1-3	TGTGCCAGCAGCCCTAGAGGGTTACACTCTGGAAACACCATATATTTT	CASSPRGLHSGNTIYF
NA	TRBV9	TRBD1	TRBJ1-6	TGTGCCAGCAGCGAGGGACAGCGGACGAATAATTCACCCCTCCACTTT	CASSEGQRTNNSPLHF
NA	TRBV9	NA	TRBJ2-1	TGTGCCAGCAGCGTCCAGTACACACCCGGCGGTGTCCAGTTCTTC	CASSVQYTPGGVQFF
once	TRBV20-1	TRBD1	TRBJ2-3	TGCAGTGCTAGCCCGGGACAGGGCACCCCAGATACGCAGTATTTT	CSASPGQGTPDTQYF
NA	TRBV29-1	TRBD1	TRBJ2-7	TGCAGCGCCGTCCCGGGACAGGGCTCTTCCTACAATGAGCAGTACTTC	CSAVPGQGSSYNEQYF
NA	TRBV7-9	NA	TRBJ1-5	TGTGCCAGCAAGTCCCTTCTACCGGCTATTAGCAATCAGCCCCAGCATTTT	CASKSLLPAISNQPQHF
NA	TRBV20-1	NA	TRBJ2-1	TGCAGTGCTAGAGAGATGACAGGCGCACACAATGAGCAGTTCTTC	CSAREMTGAHNEQFF
NA	TRBV21-1	NA	TRBJ2-3	TGTGCCAGCAGCAAAGAAGGAGCGGGGGGGGGATCAGATACGCAGTATTTT	CASSKEGAGGGSDTQYF
NA	TRBV11-2	NA	TRBJ2-5	TGTGCCAGCAGCTTATTTGGTAACCAAGAGACCCAGTACTTC	CASSLFGNQETQYF
many	TRBV20-1	NA	TRBJ2-1	TGCAGTGCTAGGTCCGGGACCCTTTCGAATGAGCAGTTCTTC	CSARSGTLSNEQFF
NA	TRBV28	NA	TRBJ2-2	TGTGCCAGCAGACCAGGGAAACTAGCCTCGTTATCCGGGGAGCTGTTTTTT	CASRPGKLASLSGELFF
NA	TRBV6-2/TRBV6-3	NA	TRBJ2-5	TGTGCCAGCAGTTACCCCGCAGACCAAGAGACCCAGTACTTC	CASSYPADQETQYF
few	TRBV29-1	NA	TRBJ1-2	TGCAGCGTTGTGCGGGAGGGGCAATATGGCTACACCTTC	CSVVREGQYGYTF
few	TRBV29-1	NA	TRBJ2-5	TGCAGCGTTGAAACTAGTGGGGTATCGCCACAAGAGACCCAGTACTTC	CSVETSGVSPQETQYF
few	TRBV9	NA	TRBJ1-2	TGTGCCAGCAGCGAACAGGGATCCCATGGCTACACCTTC	CASSEQGSHGYTF
many	TRBV20-1	TRBD2	TRBJ2-1	TGCAGTGCTAGAGAGACTAGCGGGGGACGTAATGAGCAGTTCTTC	CSARETSGGRNEQFF
NA	TRBV6-6	TRBD1	TRBJ1-1	TGTGCCAGCACCCTCATACAGACAGGGAGAGGCGCTGAAGCTTTCTTT	CASTLIQTGRGAEAFF
NA	TRBV12-3/TRBV12-4	NA	TRBJ2-5	TGTGCCAGCAGTACGGGGACCTCGTTCGGGGAGACCCAGTACTTC	CASSTGTSFGETQYF
few	TRBV7-2	NA	TRBJ1-5	TGTGCCAGCAGCTTAATCCCGGGGAACAATCAGCCCCAGCATTTT	CASSLIPGNNQPQHF
many	TRBV4-1	NA	TRBJ2-3	TGCGCCAGCAGCCAAGTCGGAAACACAGATACGCAGTATTTT	CASSQVGNTDTQYF
NA	TRBV12-5	NA	TRBJ1-3	TGTGCTAGTGGGGAGAACACCATATATTTT	CASGENTIYF
once	TRBV13	NA	TRBJ2-2	TGTGCCAGTACCAACCTGGGGGTCACCGGGGAGCTGTTTTTT	CASTNLGVTGELFF
NA	TRBV10-3	NA	TRBJ1-5	TGTGCCATCAGTGACCAGACTAGCAATCAGCCCCAGCATTTT	CAISDQTSNQPQHF
NA	TRBV4-3	NA	TRBJ2-7	TGCGCCAGCAGCCAAGATTCAGGGAGTTACGAGCAGTACTTC	CASSQDSGSYEQYF
NA	TRBV7-2	NA	TRBJ1-6	TGTGCCAGCAGCTTAAACGGACAGTCTAATAATTCACCCCTCCACTTT	CASSLNGQSNNSPLHF
few	TRBV28	TRBD2	TRBJ2-3	TGTGCCAGCAGTTCCTTACTAGCGGGCTCATCAGATACGCAGTATTTT	CASSSLLAGSSDTQYF
few	TRBV7-7	TRBD2	TRBJ2-5	TGTGCTAGCAGCTTAGCACTAGCGGGGGGCCCAAAAGAGACCCAGTACTTC	CASSLALAGGPKETQYF
few	TRBV2	NA	TRBJ1-2	TGTGCCACCACCGATAACTATGGCTACACCTTC	CATTDNYGYTF